The 13 T cell receptor beta chains below all came from one sample that was sequenced in a study of CD8+ T cells in alopecia areata. cDNA reverse transcribed from extracted RNA served as the sequencing template. Libraries were prepared by immunoSEQ multiplex PCR; TCRdb keeps only in-frame clonotypes and omits some of them. The sample holds 150,000 to 200,000 clones, about 60% seen once. As for treatment: oral pan-JAK inhibitor, 5-10 mg twice daily. Here the sequenced sample was CD4+ T cells sorted from blood, taken at week 24, from a patient treated with tofacitinib. The receptors derive from a human donor with alopecia areata.

The V call is TRBV5-6, the J call TRBJ1-2; D gene unclear. The CDR3 runs 12 residues. The V end lost 0 bases, the J end lost 4 bases, and 4 bases lay between the germline ends. The germline V gene encodes CDR1 SGHDT and CDR2 YYEEEE. The CDR3 is CASSLEAYGYTF. As DNA, the CDR3 is TGTGCCAGCAGCTTGGAAGCCTATGGCTACACCTTC.

The chain is built from TRBV5-1 and TRBJ2-7, with 8 bases matching TRBD1. The CDR3 spans 14 residues. Germline V gene sequence: CDR1 SGHRS, CDR2 YFSETQ. J gave up 2 bases and V 0 bases, and 1 base lay outside the gene matches. CDR3 DNA sequence: TGCGCCAGCAGCTTGGTACAGGGGGCCTACGAGCAGTACTTC. Encoded protein: CASSLVQGAYEQYF.

V and J are TRBV2 and TRBJ1-5; D gene uncertain. CDR3 length: 14 amino acids. Trimming left V 1 base short and J 7 bases short, with 11 bases between. Germline V gene data show CDR1 as SNHLY and CDR2 as FYNNEI. The CDR3 here is CASSEVGMGQPQHF. The DNA of the CDR3 is TGTGCCAGCAGTGAAGTGGGTATGGGCCAGCCCCAGCATTTT. The whole variable domain, remainder taken from reference TRBV2 and TRBJ1-5, is EPEVTQTPSHQVTQMGQEVILRCVPISNHLYFYWYRQILGQKVEFLVSFYNNEISEKSEIFDDQFSVERPDGSNFTLKIRSTKLEDSAMYFCASSEVGMGQPQHFGDGTRLSIL.

This chain joins TRBV29-1 and TRBJ2-7; 8 positions match TRBD2. Trimming took 4 bases from V and 6 from J; bases not matched to a gene: 8. CDR1 and CDR2 (germline): SQVTM, ANQGSEA. The CDR3 covers 13 residues. The DNA of the CDR3 is TGCAGCGTTGGGAGTAGCGGGGTCCGCGAGCAGTACTTC. It codes for CSVGSSGVREQYF.

The table lists this clone with many counts. This chain connects TRBV30 to TRBJ2-4; 8 bases are shared with TRBD2. The V gene end was trimmed by 4 bases and the J gene end by 7 bases; junction bases not matched to a gene: 9. CDR1 is GTSNPN, CDR2 SVGIG, per germline (reference sequence). The CDR3 loop spans 14 amino acids. For the CDR3, the DNA is TGTGCCTGGACCACCGGGGGGGCGAACAACATTCAGTACTTC. Translating it yields CAWTTGGANNIQYF.

Here the CDR3 reads CAISVSPGTDTQYF. The CDR3 DNA reads TGTGCCATCAGTGTCAGTCCCGGGACAGATACGCAGTATTTT. The chain is built from TRBV10-3 and TRBJ2-3; D is undetermined. Trimming shortened V by 4 bases and J by 3 bases, and 11 bases separated the two germline ends. This CDR3 contains 14 residues. CDR1 and CDR2 from the germline V gene are ENHRY and SYGVKD.

This clone was counted a single time. The V and J genes are TRBV29-1 and TRBJ2-7; TRBD1 agrees at 9 bases. CDR3 size: 14 residues. V lost 6 bases and J lost 3; bases outside the gene matches: 9. Per germline, CDR1 SQVTM and CDR2 ANQGSEA. The CDR3 nucleotides are TGCAGCGTCGATACCGGGACAGGGAGCTACGAGCAGTACTTC. Translation gives CSVDTGTGSYEQYF.

This chain connects TRBV7-2 to TRBJ2-5; 9 nucleotides line up with TRBD2. Germline V lookup: CDR1 SGHTA, CDR2 FQGNSA. The length of the CDR3 is 16 residues. J gave up 5 bases and V 0 bases, and 7 bases lay outside the gene matches. CDR3 nucleotides: TGTGCCAGCAGCTTAGCTTCCCGTAGCGGGGGTGAGACCCAGTACTTC. Its protein product is CASSLASRSGGETQYF.

This rearrangement joins TRBV6-1 to TRBJ1-5; D is ambiguous. Germline-derived CDR1 and CDR2 are MNHNS and SASEGT. This CDR3 comprises 13 residues. V was clipped by 2 bases and J by 7 bases, with 9 bases between them. The CDR3, as DNA: TGTGCCAGCAGTGAAATAACTGTCCAGCCCCAGCATTTT. It translates to CASSEITVQPQHF.

The V gene is TRBV27, the J gene TRBJ1-6, with D possibly matching TRBD1 (6 bases). CDR1 and CDR2 from the germline V gene are MNHEY and SMNVEV (reference sequence). The CDR3 length is 14 residues. V lost 6 bases and J 7 bases, leaving 13 bases between the germline ends. The CDR3 loop is CASRFGQGNSPLHF. As DNA, the CDR3 is TGTGCCAGCAGGTTTGGGCAGGGGAATTCACCCCTCCACTTT.

This chain links TRBV19 with TRBJ2-5; D may be TRBD2 (5 bases). V was clipped by 3 bases and J by 5 bases, with 16 bases between them. The CDR3 is 15 residues long. Germline CDR1 and CDR2: LNHDA and SQIVND (reference sequence). CDR3 bases: TGTGCCAGTAGTATCGGCATCTCCGGGGTGGAGACCCAGTACTTC. Translation: CASSIGISGVETQYF.

This clone was observed a single time. The chain uses TRBV13 and TRBJ2-7; TRBD1 matches 8 bases. V gave up 3 bases and J gave up 1 base; unmatched junction bases: 5. CDR3 length: 15 residues. The germline gives CDR1 PRHDT, CDR2 FYEKMQ (reference sequence). CDR3 sequence reads: CASSFAGQVSYEQYF. The CDR3 DNA reads TGTGCCAGCAGCTTCGCGGGACAGGTATCCTACGAGCAGTACTTC.

Only one count was recorded for this clone. The V call is TRBV6-1, the J call TRBJ1-5; weak D call: TRBD1 (5 bases). V was trimmed by 5 bases and J by 7 bases, leaving 9 bases between them. The CDR3 is 12 residues long. The V gene's germline CDR1 is MNHNS and CDR2 SASEGT. The CDR3 spells CASSFRDQPQHF. The CDR3 DNA is TGTGCCAGCAGTTTCAGGGACCAGCCCCAGCATTTT.